This TCR beta chain comes out of a study of CD8 T cells in ankylosing spondylitis. Each TCR beta library was made by quantitative 5'-RACE that incorporated molecular barcodes. TCRdb recomputed calls from the 5' RACE reads with MiXCR, one row per CDR3 protein. The sample has around 140,000 distinct CDR3 sequences, 17% seen once. This clonotype was counted a few times. Its antigen is currently unknown. Trimming shortened V by 1 base and J by 3 bases, and 16 bases separated the two germline ends. Per germline, CDR1 SGHRS and CDR2 YFSETQ. This CDR3 region has 16 residues. General observations from the study: Significantly higher representation of disease-linked clones was reported for matched ankylosing spondylitis synovial fluid. In reactive arthritis synovial fluid and blood, some motif variants had been reported before. Within ankylosing spondylitis blood, a TCR beta motif made up of several highly homologous variants appeared to be characteristic.

This clonotype was obtained from a male donor with ankylosing spondylitis. The sequencing input was blood, either unsorted or a sorted T cell fraction (not recorded which). This chain connects TRBV5-1 to TRBJ1-1; D is undetermined. CDR3 DNA sequence: TGCGCCAGCAGCTTGACTAAACAACAATTGGACACTGAAGCTTTCTTT. Its translation is CASSLTKQQLDTEAFF.